This T cell receptor beta chain comes out of a study of shared clonotypes between healthy human individuals. Study as a whole: Serving as donors were a couple of women and a few men, whose ages spanned 18 to 49.

The germline V and J ends were trimmed by 3 bases and 2 bases, with 8 bases remaining between them. Germline V gene sequence: CDR1 MDHEN, CDR2 SYDVKM. This CDR3 has 13 residues. Profiled with immunoSEQ multiplex PCR; TCRdb holds only in-frame clones, not every one. The table includes some 690,000 clones, 90% detected once. The sequencing sample was made of memory CD8+ T cells from PBMCs. Subset denoted: CD45RO+ cells pooled with CCR7-negative TemRA cells. The chain uses TRBV28 and TRBJ2-7; D call uncertain. This sequence was found in a man aged 18-30 years in good health. Some clones in this sample may be carry-over from other donors' samples. CDR3 region: CASSLSLTYEQYF. CDR3 DNA sequence: TGTGCCAGCAGTTTGAGCCTCACCTACGAGCAGTACTTC.